The 20 T cell receptor beta chains presented below share a single source sample, sequenced in a study of shared clonotypes between healthy human individuals. The method was immunoSEQ multiplex PCR; TCRdb's version includes in-frame clones alone and lacks a portion of them. The table has about 2.1 million clones, approximately 92% seen once; the top ten hold around 1.7%. Terminally differentiated effector memory CD45RA+ cells were excluded from the naive CD8 cells, which were CD45RO-negative and positively selected for CCR7. Source material: naive CD8+ T cells from PBMCs. Every receptor here comes from a man between 18 and 29 years old in good health. Some clones in this sample may be carry-over from other donors' samples.

This clone was observed once. CDR3 amino acids: CASSEHGLNHWEQYF. CDR3 bases: TGTGCCAGCAGTGAACACGGACTAAACCACTGGGAGCAGTACTTC. The chain carries TRBV6-1 and TRBJ2-7; possible D gene TRBD2, 6 bases. V lost 2 bases to trimming and J lost 7 bases, with 18 bases between them. CDR3 length: 15 residues. In germline, CDR1 is MNHNS, CDR2 SASEGT.

The rearrangement uses TRBV25-1 and TRBJ2-5; 7 positions agree with TRBD2. This CDR3 is built from 17 residues. CDR1 is MGHDK and CDR2 is SYGVNS in the germline V gene. The J segment lost 2 bases and the V segment lost 0 bases, leaving 9 bases of the junction unmatched. The CDR3 loop reads CASSEYRASGAQETQYF. CDR3 bases: TGTGCCAGCAGTGAATACAGGGCTAGCGGTGCGCAAGAGACCCAGTACTTC.

About this clone: The same CDR3 is also encoded by other DNA sequences in this sample. The J gene is TRBJ2-7, the V gene TRBV2; D tentatively fits TRBD1 or TRBD2 (5 bases each). V was trimmed by 7 bases and J by 4 bases, leaving 8 bases between them. CDR3 length equals 11 residues. Germline V gene data show CDR1 as SNHLY and CDR2 as FYNNEI. CDR3 residues: CASMRGYEQYF. The CDR3 DNA is TGTGCCAGCATGAGGGGTTACGAGCAGTACTTC.

The J gene is TRBJ1-1, the V gene TRBV7-2, with D unresolved. In germline, CDR1 is SGHTA, CDR2 FQGNSA. The CDR3 runs 16 residues. V lost 0 bases and J 1 base, leaving 12 bases between the germline ends. The CDR3 spells CASSLAPALENTEAFF. Here the CDR3 DNA reads TGTGCCAGCAGCTTAGCCCCCGCCTTAGAGAACACTGAAGCTTTCTTT.

The rearrangement joins TRBV6-5 to TRBJ2-7; either TRBD1 or TRBD2 may fit D (5 bases each). The CDR3 consists of 13 residues. Deletions cut 5 bases from V and 6 bases from J, with 14 bases between. Germline CDR1 MNHEY, CDR2 SVGAGI. CDR3 residues: CASSPGASGEQYF. DNA of the CDR3: TGTGCCAGCAGTCCCGGGGCCTCTGGCGAGCAGTACTTC.

The chain links TRBV6-1 to TRBJ2-3; no definite D call. V was cut by 7 bases and J by 6 bases, with 11 bases left in between. CDR1 and CDR2 from the germline V gene are MNHNS and SASEGT. The CDR3 spans 12 residues. The DNA for the CDR3 is TGTGCCAGCAACCAAGGATCCGATACGCAGTATTTT. Residues: CASNQGSDTQYF.

This chain connects TRBV27 to TRBJ1-1; D ambiguous. V was cut by 4 bases and J by 1 base, with 13 bases left in between. Germline V CDR1 and CDR2: MNHEY, SMNVEV (reference sequence). This CDR3 is 15 amino acids long. CDR3 sequence reads: CASSSPTHSNTEAFF. The CDR3 DNA follows: TGTGCCAGCAGTTCCCCTACCCACTCGAACACTGAAGCTTTCTTT.

J is TRBJ1-2 and V is TRBV28; no reliable D call. The germline CDR1 and CDR2 sequences are MDHEN and SYDVKM. Trimming left V 1 base short and J 5 bases short, with 17 bases between. The CDR3 is 16 amino acids. The CDR3 region has the DNA TGTGCCAGCAGTTTATTATCCCCGCAGATACGATATGGCTACACCTTC. It translates to CASSLLSPQIRYGYTF.

The chain links TRBV10-3 to TRBJ2-7; D perhaps matches TRBD2 (7 bases). CDR3 length equals 14 residues. Germline assignment: CDR1 ENHRY and CDR2 SYGVKD. Trimming removed 8 bases from V and 0 bases from J, with 14 bases in between. The CDR3, as DNA: TGTGCCATCGCACGCGGGGGCGCCTCCTACGAGCAGTACTTC. Translated: CAIARGGASYEQYF.

The gene calls are TRBV2 and TRBJ2-7; TRBD2 matches 12 bases. CDR3 length: 15 amino acids. The trim removed 6 bases at V and 3 bases at J, leaving 6 bases unmatched. Germline assignment: CDR1 SNHLY and CDR2 FYNNEI. CDR3 nucleotides: TGTGCCAGCAGCGAACTAGCGGGAGGTGTCTACGAGCAGTACTTC. Translating it yields CASSELAGGVYEQYF.

V gene TRBV18 combines with J gene TRBJ2-3; 8 bases agree with TRBD2. Germline assignment: CDR1 KGHSH and CDR2 LQKENI. The CDR3 contains 17 residues. Trimming removed 5 bases from V and 0 bases from J; junction bases left unmatched: 10. Written as DNA, the CDR3 is TGTGCCAGCTCAGAGGAACTAGCGGAGAGTAGCACAGATACGCAGTATTTT. Its translation is CASSEELAESSTDTQYF.

The chain combines TRBV28 with TRBJ2-3; the D gene is possibly TRBD2 (7 bases). V lost 2 bases and J lost 1, with 10 bases in between. Looked up from germline, CDR1 is MDHEN and CDR2 is SYDVKM. The CDR3 is made up of 15 amino acids. CDR3 nucleotides: TGTGCCAGCAGTTTACAGGGGAGGGGCACAGATACGCAGTATTTT. Its protein product is CASSLQGRGTDTQYF.

The rearrangement links TRBV27 to TRBJ2-7; D call uncertain. The germline V gene has CDR1 MNHEY and CDR2 SMNVEV (reference sequence). The CDR3 loop spans 13 amino acids. Trimming cost V 2 bases and J 4 bases, with 9 bases left between them. The CDR3 bases are TGTGCCAGCAGTTTAAGGGTGACATACGAGCAGTACTTC. It codes for CASSLRVTYEQYF.

The V and J genes are TRBV27 and TRBJ2-7, with D possibly being TRBD1 (6 bases). CDR1 is MNHEY and CDR2 is SMNVEV in the germline V gene (reference sequence). The CDR3 is 14 amino acids. V lost 4 bases and J lost 3, with 13 bases in between. The DNA of the CDR3 is TGTGCCAGCAGTTGGGTGGGGGCTGGCTACGAGCAGTACTTC. Its protein is CASSWVGAGYEQYF.

The chain recombines TRBV14 with TRBJ2-1, with 10 positions matching TRBD2. CDR1 is SGHDN and CDR2 is FVKESK in the germline V gene. CDR3 length equals 19 residues. V lost 4 bases, J lost 7 bases, and 19 bases stayed unmatched. The chain's CDR3 is CASSLTGLAASQTPNEQFF. CDR3 in DNA: TGTGCCAGCAGCCTAACTGGACTAGCGGCGAGTCAAACTCCAAATGAGCAGTTCTTC.

The chain couples TRBV27 to TRBJ1-1; D is possibly TRBD1 (6 bases). Germline-derived CDR1 and CDR2 are MNHEY and SMNVEV (reference sequence). The CDR3 sequence is 13 residues long. The V and J ends lost 7 bases and 1 base respectively, with 10 bases between them. CDR3 DNA sequence: TGTGCCAGCACCAGCAGGGGGAACACTGAAGCTTTCTTT. Protein: CASTSRGNTEAFF.

CDR3 in DNA: TGTGCCAGCAGCGAATGGACTTCAATGGGAAATGAGCAGTTCTTC. Amino acids: CASSEWTSMGNEQFF. This rearrangement joins TRBV21-1 to TRBJ2-1; TRBD2, the D gene given by the table, was not confirmed from the DNA. TRBV21-1 is given as a pseudogene. CDR3 length: 15 amino acids.

This clone was detected once. The rearrangement joins TRBV14 to TRBJ2-7; D not certain. Trimming cost V 0 bases and J 3 bases, with 9 bases left between them. From germline, CDR1 is SGHDN and CDR2 FVKESK. The CDR3 loop spans 14 amino acids. CDR3: CASSQDDPFYEQYF. For the CDR3, the DNA is TGTGCCAGCAGCCAAGATGACCCATTCTACGAGCAGTACTTC. Full variable domain (rest looked up from reference TRBV14 and TRBJ2-7): EAGVTQFPSHSVIEKGQTVTLRCDPISGHDNLYWYRRVMGKEIKFLLHFVKESKQDESGMPNNRFLAERTGGTYSTLKVQPAELEDSGVYFCASSQDDPFYEQYFGPGTRLTVT.

In regard to this clone: Other nucleotide sequences from this sample produce the same CDR3. The chain links TRBV2 to TRBJ2-7; 7 positions match TRBD1. Trimming at V came to 7 bases and at J to 1 base, leaving 4 bases not matched to a gene. The CDR3 has 13 residues. Germline values: CDR1 SNHLY, CDR2 FYNNEI. As DNA, the CDR3 is TGTGCCAGCACGGGGACAGATTCCTACGAGCAGTACTTC. Translating gives CASTGTDSYEQYF.

This chain connects TRBV7-2 to TRBJ2-5, with TRBD2 matching over 9 bases. CDR1 SGHTA and CDR2 FQGNSA come from the germline V gene. The CDR3 consists of 17 residues. V shed 0 bases and J 4 bases; nucleotides not matched to a gene: 9. The CDR3 sequence is CASSLAATSGGPETQYF. The DNA for the CDR3 is TGTGCCAGCAGCTTAGCCGCGACTAGCGGCGGTCCAGAGACCCAGTACTTC.